The clone carrying this TCR beta chain was counted a single time. Generated by immunoSEQ multiplex PCR, the TCRdb table keeps only in-frame clones and is missing some. The table includes some 150,000 clones, roughly 90% detected once. The data derive from a study of blood T cell repertoires in COVID-19. J gave up 0 bases and V 1 base, and 10 bases lay outside the gene matches. Looked up from germline, CDR1 is SGHTA and CDR2 is FQGNSA. The CDR3 contains 19 residues. This clonotype originated in a human donor in a cohort sampled during active COVID-19. The sequenced material came from peripheral blood. The chain recombines TRBV7-2 with TRBJ2-7; 12 nucleotides match TRBD2. The CDR3 loop is CASSLVDGLAGRSSYEQYF. CDR3 in DNA: TGTGCCAGCAGCTTAGTGGACGGACTAGCGGGAAGGAGCTCCTACGAGCAGTACTTC. Using reference TRBV7-2 and TRBJ2-7 for the parts outside the CDR3, the full variable domain is GAGVSQSPSNKVTEKGKDVELRCDPISGHTALYWYRQSLGQGLEFLIYFQGNSAPDKSGLPSDRFSAERTGGSVSTLTIQRTQQEDSAVYLCASSLVDGLAGRSSYEQYFGPGTRLTVT.